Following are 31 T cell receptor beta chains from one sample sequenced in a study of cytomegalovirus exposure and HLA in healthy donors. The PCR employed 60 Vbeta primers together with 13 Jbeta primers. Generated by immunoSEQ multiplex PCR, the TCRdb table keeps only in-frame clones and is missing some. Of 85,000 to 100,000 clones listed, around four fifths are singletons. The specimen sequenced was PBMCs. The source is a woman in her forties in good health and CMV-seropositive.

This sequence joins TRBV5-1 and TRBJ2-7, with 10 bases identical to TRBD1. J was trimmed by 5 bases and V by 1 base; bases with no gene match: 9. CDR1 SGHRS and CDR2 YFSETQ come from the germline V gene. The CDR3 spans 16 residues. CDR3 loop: CASSLRPGQGTNEQYF. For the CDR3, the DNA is TGCGCCAGCAGCTTGCGCCCGGGACAGGGGACCAACGAGCAGTACTTC.

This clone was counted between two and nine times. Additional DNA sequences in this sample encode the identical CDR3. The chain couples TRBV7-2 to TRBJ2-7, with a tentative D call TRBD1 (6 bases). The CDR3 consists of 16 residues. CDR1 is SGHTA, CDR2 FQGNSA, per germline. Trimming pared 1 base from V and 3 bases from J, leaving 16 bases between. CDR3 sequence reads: CASSLVAQGAVYEQYF. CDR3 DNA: TGTGCCAGCAGCTTAGTGGCACAGGGAGCCGTCTACGAGCAGTACTTC.

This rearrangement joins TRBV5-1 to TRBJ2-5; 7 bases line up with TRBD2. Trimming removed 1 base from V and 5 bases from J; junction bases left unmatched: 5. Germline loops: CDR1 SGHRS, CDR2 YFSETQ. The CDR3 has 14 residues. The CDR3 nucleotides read TGCGCCAGCAGCTTGATGGGGGGGACGGAGACCCAGTACTTC. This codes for CASSLMGGTETQYF.

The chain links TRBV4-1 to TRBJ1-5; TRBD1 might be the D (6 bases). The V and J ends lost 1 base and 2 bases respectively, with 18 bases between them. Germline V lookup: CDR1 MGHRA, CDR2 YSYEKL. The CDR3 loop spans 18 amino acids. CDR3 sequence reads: CASSQAAQGKGRNQPQHF. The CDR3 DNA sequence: TGCGCCAGCAGCCAAGCGGCACAGGGAAAAGGTCGCAATCAGCCCCAGCATTTT.

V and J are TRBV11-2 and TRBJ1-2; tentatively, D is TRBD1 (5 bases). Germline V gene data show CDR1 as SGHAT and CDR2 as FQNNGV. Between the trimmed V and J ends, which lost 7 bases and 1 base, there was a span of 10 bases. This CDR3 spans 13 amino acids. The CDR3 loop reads CASTGRGNYGYTF. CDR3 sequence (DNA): TGTGCCAGCACCGGAAGGGGTAACTATGGCTACACCTTC. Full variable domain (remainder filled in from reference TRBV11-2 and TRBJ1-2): EAGVAQSPRYKIIEKRQSVAFWCNPISGHATLYWYQQILGQGPKLLIQFQNNGVVDDSQLPKDRFSAERLKGVDSTLKIQPAKLEDSAVYLCASTGRGNYGYTFGSGTRLTVV.

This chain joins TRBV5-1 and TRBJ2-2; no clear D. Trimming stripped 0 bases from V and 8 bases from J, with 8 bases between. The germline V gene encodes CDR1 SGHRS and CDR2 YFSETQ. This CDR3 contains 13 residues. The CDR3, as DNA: TGCGCCAGCAGCTTGGCATTGGAGGGGGAGCTGTTTTTT. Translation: CASSLALEGELFF.

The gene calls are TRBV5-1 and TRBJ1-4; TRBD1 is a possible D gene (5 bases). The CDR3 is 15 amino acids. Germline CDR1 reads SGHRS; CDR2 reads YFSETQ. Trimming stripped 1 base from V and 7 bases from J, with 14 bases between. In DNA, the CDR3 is TGCGCCAGCAGCTTGAGTGGGGCTTTTGGTGAAAAACTGTTTTTT. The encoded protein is CASSLSGAFGEKLFF.

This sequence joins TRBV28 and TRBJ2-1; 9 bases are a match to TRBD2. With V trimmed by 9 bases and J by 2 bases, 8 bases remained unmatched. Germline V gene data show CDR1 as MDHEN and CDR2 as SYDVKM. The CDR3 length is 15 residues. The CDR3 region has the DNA TGTGCCAGTACCCTGGCGGGAGGGCCCTACAATGAGCAGTTCTTC. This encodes CASTLAGGPYNEQFF.

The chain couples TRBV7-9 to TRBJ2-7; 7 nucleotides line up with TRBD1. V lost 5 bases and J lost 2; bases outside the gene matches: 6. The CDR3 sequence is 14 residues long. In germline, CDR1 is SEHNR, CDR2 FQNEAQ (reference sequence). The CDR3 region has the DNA TGTGCCAGCAGCGCTCGACAGGGCCCCTACGAGCAGTACTTC. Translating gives CASSARQGPYEQYF.

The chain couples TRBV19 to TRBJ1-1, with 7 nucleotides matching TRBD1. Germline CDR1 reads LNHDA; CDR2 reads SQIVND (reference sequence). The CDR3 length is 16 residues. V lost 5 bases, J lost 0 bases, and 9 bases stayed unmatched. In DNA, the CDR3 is TGTGCCAGTAGTCCCCCTCGGACAGGCGTGAACACTGAAGCTTTCTTT. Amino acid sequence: CASSPPRTGVNTEAFF.

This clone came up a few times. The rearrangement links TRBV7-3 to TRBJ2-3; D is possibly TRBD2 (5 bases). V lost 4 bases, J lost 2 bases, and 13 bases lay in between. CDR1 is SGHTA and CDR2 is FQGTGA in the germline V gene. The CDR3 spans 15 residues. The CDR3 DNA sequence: TGTGCCAGCAGCTCTATGGGAGAACTCACAGATACGCAGTATTTT. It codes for CASSSMGELTDTQYF.

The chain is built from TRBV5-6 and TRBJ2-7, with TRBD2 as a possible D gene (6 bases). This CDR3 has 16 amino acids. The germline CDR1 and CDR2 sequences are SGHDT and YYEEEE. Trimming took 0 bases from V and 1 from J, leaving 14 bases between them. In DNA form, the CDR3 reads TGTGCCAGCAGCTTGGGCGATGGGACTCGGTCCTACGAGCAGTACTTC. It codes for CASSLGDGTRSYEQYF.

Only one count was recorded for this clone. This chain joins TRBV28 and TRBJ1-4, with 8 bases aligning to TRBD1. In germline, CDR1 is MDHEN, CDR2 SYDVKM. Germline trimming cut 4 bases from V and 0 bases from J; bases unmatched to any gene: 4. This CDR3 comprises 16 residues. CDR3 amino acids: CASSSRDRPTNEKLFF. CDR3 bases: TGTGCCAGCAGTTCCCGGGACAGGCCAACTAATGAAAAACTGTTTTTT.

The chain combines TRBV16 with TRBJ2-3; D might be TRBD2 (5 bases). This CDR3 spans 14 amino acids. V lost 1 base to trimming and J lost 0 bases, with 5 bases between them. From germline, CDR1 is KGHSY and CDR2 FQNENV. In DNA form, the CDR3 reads TGTGCCAGCAGCCAATGGACTAGCACAGATACGCAGTATTTT. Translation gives CASSQWTSTDTQYF.

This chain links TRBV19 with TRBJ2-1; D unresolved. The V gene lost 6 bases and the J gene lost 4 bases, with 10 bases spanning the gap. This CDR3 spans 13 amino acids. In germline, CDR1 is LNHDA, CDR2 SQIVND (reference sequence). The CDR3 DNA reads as TGTGCCAGTAGCACCCAACTATACAATGAGCAGTTCTTC. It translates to CASSTQLYNEQFF.

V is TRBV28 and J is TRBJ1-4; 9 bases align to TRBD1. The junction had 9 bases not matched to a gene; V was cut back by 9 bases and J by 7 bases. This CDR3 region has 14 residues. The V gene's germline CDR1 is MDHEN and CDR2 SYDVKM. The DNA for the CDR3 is TGTGCCAGTGGGCGACAGGGGGAAACTGAAAAACTGTTTTTT. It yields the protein CASGRQGETEKLFF.

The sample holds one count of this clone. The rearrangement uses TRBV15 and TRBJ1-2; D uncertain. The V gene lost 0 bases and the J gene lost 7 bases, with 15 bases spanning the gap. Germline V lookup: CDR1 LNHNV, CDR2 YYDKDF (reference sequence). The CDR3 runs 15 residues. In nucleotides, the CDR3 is TGTGCCACCAGCAGAGATCTTTTCTCGGAGGGTGGCTACACCTTC. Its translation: CATSRDLFSEGGYTF. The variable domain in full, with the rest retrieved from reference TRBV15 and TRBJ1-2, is DAMVIQNPRYQVTQFGKPVTLSCSQTLNHNVMYWYQQKSSQAPKLLFHYYDKDFNNEADTPDNFQSRRPNTSFCFLDIRSPGLGDTAMYLCATSRDLFSEGGYTFGSGTRLTVV.

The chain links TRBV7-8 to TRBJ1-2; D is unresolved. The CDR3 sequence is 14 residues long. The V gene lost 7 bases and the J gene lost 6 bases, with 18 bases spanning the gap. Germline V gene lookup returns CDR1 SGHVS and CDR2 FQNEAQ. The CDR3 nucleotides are TGTGCCAGCACCCTGGGAGGAAAGAGAAATGGCTACACCTTC. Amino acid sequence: CASTLGGKRNGYTF.

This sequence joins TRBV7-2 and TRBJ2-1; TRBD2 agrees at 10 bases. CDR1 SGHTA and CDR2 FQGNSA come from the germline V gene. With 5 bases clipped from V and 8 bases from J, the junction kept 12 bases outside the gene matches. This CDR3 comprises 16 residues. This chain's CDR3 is CASSKGGLAGVDEQFF. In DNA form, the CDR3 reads TGTGCCAGCAGCAAAGGAGGGCTAGCGGGAGTAGATGAGCAGTTCTTC.

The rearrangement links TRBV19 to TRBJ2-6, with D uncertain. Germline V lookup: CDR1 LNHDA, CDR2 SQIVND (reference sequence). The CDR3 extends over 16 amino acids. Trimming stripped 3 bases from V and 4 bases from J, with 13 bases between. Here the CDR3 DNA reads TGTGCCAGTAGTATGTTGAGGTCGATGGGGGCCAACGTCCTGACTTTC. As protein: CASSMLRSMGANVLTF.

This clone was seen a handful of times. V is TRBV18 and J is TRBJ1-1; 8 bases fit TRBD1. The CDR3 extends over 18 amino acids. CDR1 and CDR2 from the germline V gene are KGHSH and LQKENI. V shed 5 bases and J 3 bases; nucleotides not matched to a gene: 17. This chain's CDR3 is CASSKTLLAGGDDTEAFF. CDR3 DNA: TGTGCCAGCTCAAAAACGTTATTGGCAGGGGGCGACGACACTGAAGCTTTCTTT.

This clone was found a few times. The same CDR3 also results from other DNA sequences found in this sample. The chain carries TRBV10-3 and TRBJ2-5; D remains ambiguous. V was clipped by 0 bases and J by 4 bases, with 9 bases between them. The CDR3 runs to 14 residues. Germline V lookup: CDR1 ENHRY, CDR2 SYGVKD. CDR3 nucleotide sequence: TGTGCCATCAGTGAGTCCACGGGTGGAGAGACCCAGTACTTC. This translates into CAISESTGGETQYF.

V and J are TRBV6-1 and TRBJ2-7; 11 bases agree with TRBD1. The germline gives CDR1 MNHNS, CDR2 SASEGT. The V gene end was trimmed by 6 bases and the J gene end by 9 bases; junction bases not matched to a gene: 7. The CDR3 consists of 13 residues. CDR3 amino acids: CASRGGTGGLQYF. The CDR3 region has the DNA TGTGCCAGCAGAGGCGGGACAGGGGGGTTGCAGTACTTC.

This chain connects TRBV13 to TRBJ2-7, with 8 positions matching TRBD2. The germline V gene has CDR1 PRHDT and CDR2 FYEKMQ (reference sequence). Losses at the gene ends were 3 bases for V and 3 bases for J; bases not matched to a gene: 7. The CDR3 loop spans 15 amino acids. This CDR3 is CASSFSGAGSYEQYF. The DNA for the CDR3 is TGTGCCAGCAGCTTTAGCGGGGCGGGGAGCTACGAGCAGTACTTC.

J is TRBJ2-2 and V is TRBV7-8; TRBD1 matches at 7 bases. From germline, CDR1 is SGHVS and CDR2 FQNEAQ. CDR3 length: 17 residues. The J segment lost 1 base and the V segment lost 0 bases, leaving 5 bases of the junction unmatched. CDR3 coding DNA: TGTGCCAGCAGCTTAGCTGCGACAGGGAAGAACACCGGGGAGCTGTTTTTT. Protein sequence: CASSLAATGKNTGELFF. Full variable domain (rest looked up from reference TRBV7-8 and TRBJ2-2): GAGVSQSPRYKVAKRGQDVALRCDPISGHVSLFWYQQALGQGPEFLTYFQNEAQLDKSGLPSDRFFAERPEGSVSTLKIQRTQQEDSAVYLCASSLAATGKNTGELFFGEGSRLTVL.

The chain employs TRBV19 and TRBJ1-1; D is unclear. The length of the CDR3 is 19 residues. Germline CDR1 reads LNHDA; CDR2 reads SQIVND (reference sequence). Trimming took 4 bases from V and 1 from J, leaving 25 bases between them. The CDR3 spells CASSTNTGFLHPANTEAFF. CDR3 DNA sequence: TGTGCCAGTAGTACGAATACCGGGTTCTTACATCCGGCGAACACTGAAGCTTTCTTT.

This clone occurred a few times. The CDR3, as DNA: TGCGCCAGCAGCTTACAACCACAGGACAGCCAAGAGACCCAGTACTTC. Protein sequence: CASSLQPQDSQETQYF. V is TRBV5-1 and J is TRBJ2-5; tentative D call: TRBD1 (6 bases). The V and J ends lost 2 bases and 1 base respectively, with 15 bases between them. Germline V gene lookup returns CDR1 SGHRS and CDR2 YFSETQ. This CDR3 is 16 amino acids long.

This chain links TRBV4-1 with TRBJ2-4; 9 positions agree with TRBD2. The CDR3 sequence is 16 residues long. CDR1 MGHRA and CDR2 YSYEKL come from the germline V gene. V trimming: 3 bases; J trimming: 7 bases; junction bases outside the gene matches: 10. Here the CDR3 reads CASSQRLADTPNIQYF. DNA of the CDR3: TGCGCCAGCAGCCAGAGACTAGCGGATACCCCGAACATTCAGTACTTC.

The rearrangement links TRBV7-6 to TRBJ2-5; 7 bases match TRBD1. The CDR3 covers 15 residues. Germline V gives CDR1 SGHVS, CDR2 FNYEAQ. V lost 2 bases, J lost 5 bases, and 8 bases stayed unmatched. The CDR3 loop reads CASSLFRGRAETQYF. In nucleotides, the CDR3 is TGTGCCAGCAGCTTATTTAGGGGGCGGGCGGAGACCCAGTACTTC.

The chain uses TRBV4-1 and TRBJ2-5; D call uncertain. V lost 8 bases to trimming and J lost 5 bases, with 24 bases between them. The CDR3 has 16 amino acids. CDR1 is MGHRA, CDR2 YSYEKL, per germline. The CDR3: CASQSGIGLMEETQYF. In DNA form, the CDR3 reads TGCGCCAGCCAAAGTGGTATAGGCCTGATGGAGGAGACCCAGTACTTC.

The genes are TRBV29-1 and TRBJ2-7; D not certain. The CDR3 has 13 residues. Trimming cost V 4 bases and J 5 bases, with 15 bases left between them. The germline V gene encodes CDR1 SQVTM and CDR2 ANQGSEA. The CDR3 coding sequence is TGCAGCGTTGCCCTACTCGGTGGAGACGAGCAGTACTTC. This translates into CSVALLGGDEQYF.